Each of the 14 T cell receptor beta chains below was sequenced from the same sample in a study of control samples from healthy donors and cancer patients. Libraries were prepared by immunoSEQ multiplex PCR; TCRdb keeps only in-frame clonotypes and omits some of them. The sample carries about 130,000 clones, approximately 90% recorded once. Sequencing was performed on blood. These receptors all come from a man between 18 and 35 years old in good health.

This chain links TRBV6-5 with TRBJ2-1, with 8 bases fitting TRBD2. The trim removed 4 bases at V and 13 bases at J, leaving 15 bases unmatched. The CDR3 is 15 residues long. The germline CDR1 and CDR2 sequences are MNHEY and SVGAGI. In DNA form, the CDR3 reads TGTGCCAGCAGTTTCGACTCACGGGGGGGCCGTCGTCAGTTCTTC. Its translation is CASSFDSRGGRRQFF.

The chain has TRBV7-9 and TRBJ1-4, with D tentatively TRBD1 (5 bases). The CDR3 contains 15 residues. The V gene's germline CDR1 is SEHNR and CDR2 FQNEAQ (reference sequence). Between the trimmed V and J ends, which lost 1 base and 8 bases, there was a span of 14 bases. The CDR3, as DNA: TGTGCCAGCAGCTTAGTGGGGCAGCTTGGCGAAAAACTGTTTTTT. Protein product: CASSLVGQLGEKLFF.

This clone was detected only once. In nucleotides, the CDR3 is TGTGCCATCAGTATGACATCAAATGAAAAACTGTTTTTT. Protein sequence: CAISMTSNEKLFF. This rearrangement joins TRBV10-3 to TRBJ1-4, with D unclear. This CDR3 is 13 amino acids long. Trimming left V 5 bases short and J 5 bases short, with 9 bases between. Germline CDR1 and CDR2: ENHRY and SYGVKD.

This chain links TRBV10-1 with TRBJ1-3; the D is unclear. Trimming removed 3 bases at V and 0 bases at J, with 6 bases between. The length of the CDR3 is 14 residues. Germline-derived CDR1 and CDR2 are WNHNN and SYGVQD (reference sequence). The DNA for the CDR3 is TGCGCCAGCAGTGACGGCAGCTCTGGAAACACCATATATTTT. It is translated as CASSDGSSGNTIYF.

V usage is TRBV5-1 and J usage is TRBJ1-6, with D uncertain. Trimming took off 0 bases at V and 7 bases at J, with 17 bases between the two ends. Germline CDR1 and CDR2: SGHRS and YFSETQ. This CDR3 has 17 residues. The CDR3 nucleotides are TGCGCCAGCAGCTTGGAGGCAGCCTCAATATGGAATTCACCCCTCCACTTT. Encoded protein: CASSLEAASIWNSPLHF.

The gene calls are TRBV2 and TRBJ2-3; weak D call: TRBD2 (7 bases). V was pared by 6 bases and J by 1 base, with 14 bases between. CDR3 length: 15 amino acids. Germline CDR1 reads SNHLY; CDR2 reads FYNNEI. The CDR3 is CASRLGGGGTDTQYF. For the CDR3, the DNA is TGTGCCAGCAGGCTGGGGGGGGGCGGCACAGATACGCAGTATTTT.

In DNA, the CDR3 is TGCGCCAGCAGCTACAATACAGGAGTCTCTGGAAACACCATATATTTT. It specifies CASSYNTGVSGNTIYF. This chain uses TRBV5-1 with TRBJ1-3, with D maybe TRBD1 (5 bases). CDR1 is SGHRS and CDR2 is YFSETQ in the germline V gene. V lost 3 bases, J lost 0 bases, and 13 bases lay in between. The CDR3 has 16 amino acids.

The V and J genes are TRBV5-6 and TRBJ2-7, with 8 bases that match TRBD1. The ends lost 3 bases at V and 2 bases at J; junction bases unmatched: 10. Germline V gene sequence: CDR1 SGHDT, CDR2 YYEEEE. The CDR3 loop spans 16 amino acids. CDR3 DNA: TGTGCCAGCAGCTCCTTCGCGGGACAGGTCACCTACGAGCAGTACTTC. Translation: CASSSFAGQVTYEQYF.

The V gene is TRBV19, the J gene TRBJ2-3; a weak D match, TRBD2 (5 bases). The CDR3 runs to 15 residues. Germline V gene lookup returns CDR1 LNHDA and CDR2 SQIVND (reference sequence). Trimming pared 6 bases from V and 2 bases from J, leaving 15 bases between. For the CDR3, the DNA is TGTGCCAGTAGGCCTGGACTTACCCCCACAGATACGCAGTATTTT. This gives the protein CASRPGLTPTDTQYF.

The chain employs TRBV7-7 and TRBJ2-5; the D gene is possibly TRBD1 (6 bases). The germline CDR1 and CDR2 sequences are SSHAT and FNYEAQ (reference sequence). Trimming took off 2 bases at V and 4 bases at J, with 8 bases between the two ends. This CDR3 has 13 residues. The CDR3 sequence is CASSLSRGETQYF. The CDR3 DNA sequence: TGTGCCAGCAGCTTATCCAGGGGAGAGACCCAGTACTTC.

The V gene is TRBV5-4, the J gene TRBJ2-1, with TRBD1 identical over 8 bases. Germline-derived CDR1 and CDR2 are SGHNT and YYREEE (reference sequence). This CDR3 has 13 residues. V was pared by 6 bases and J by 6 bases, with 5 bases of the junction left unmatched. The CDR3 nucleotides read TGTGCCAGCACAATAGACAGGGGCAATGAGCAGTTCTTC. It is translated as CASTIDRGNEQFF.

The chain joins TRBV12-3 or TRBV12-4 to TRBJ2-2; no clear D gene. V lost 3 bases to trimming and J lost 6 bases, with 8 bases between them. This CDR3 has 13 amino acids. The CDR3 DNA reads TGTGCCAGCAGTTTGGTGGGCCCCGGGGAGCTGTTTTTT. This translates into CASSLVGPGELFF.

As to this clone: The identical CDR3 is also encoded by other nucleotide sequences in the sample. The chain uses TRBV9 and TRBJ1-6; 7 nucleotides match TRBD1. Germline trimming cut 0 bases from V and 7 bases from J; bases unmatched to any gene: 1. This CDR3 comprises 14 residues. Germline CDR1 reads SGDLS; CDR2 reads YYNGEE. The CDR3 bases are TGTGCCAGCAGCGTAGGGGACAGAAATTCACCCCTCCACTTT. It encodes CASSVGDRNSPLHF.

V usage is TRBV7-2 and J usage is TRBJ2-5; 7 positions agree with TRBD1. Germline V gives CDR1 SGHTA, CDR2 FQGNSA. The V and J ends lost 2 bases and 4 bases, in that order; junction bases with no gene match: 1. The CDR3 has 13 residues. The CDR3 region is CASSLRTGETQYF. CDR3 DNA sequence: TGTGCCAGCAGCTTACGGACAGGAGAGACCCAGTACTTC.